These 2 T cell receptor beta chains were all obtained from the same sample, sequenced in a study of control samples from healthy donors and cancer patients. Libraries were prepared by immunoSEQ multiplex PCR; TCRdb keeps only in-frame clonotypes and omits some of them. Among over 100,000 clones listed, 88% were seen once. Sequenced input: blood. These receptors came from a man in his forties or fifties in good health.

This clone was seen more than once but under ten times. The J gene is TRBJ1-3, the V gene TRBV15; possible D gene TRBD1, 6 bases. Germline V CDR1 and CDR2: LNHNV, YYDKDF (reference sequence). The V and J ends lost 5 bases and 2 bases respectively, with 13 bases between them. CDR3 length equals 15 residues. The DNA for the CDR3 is TGTGCCACCAGCCCGGGGGGGCGCGCTGGAAACACCATATATTTT. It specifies CATSPGGRAGNTIYF.

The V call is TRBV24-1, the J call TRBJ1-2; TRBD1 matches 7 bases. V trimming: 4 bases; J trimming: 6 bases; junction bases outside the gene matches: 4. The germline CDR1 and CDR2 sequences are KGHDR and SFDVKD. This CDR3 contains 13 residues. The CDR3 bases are TGTGCCACCAGTGAGCCTGACAGGGATGGCTACACCTTC. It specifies CATSEPDRDGYTF.